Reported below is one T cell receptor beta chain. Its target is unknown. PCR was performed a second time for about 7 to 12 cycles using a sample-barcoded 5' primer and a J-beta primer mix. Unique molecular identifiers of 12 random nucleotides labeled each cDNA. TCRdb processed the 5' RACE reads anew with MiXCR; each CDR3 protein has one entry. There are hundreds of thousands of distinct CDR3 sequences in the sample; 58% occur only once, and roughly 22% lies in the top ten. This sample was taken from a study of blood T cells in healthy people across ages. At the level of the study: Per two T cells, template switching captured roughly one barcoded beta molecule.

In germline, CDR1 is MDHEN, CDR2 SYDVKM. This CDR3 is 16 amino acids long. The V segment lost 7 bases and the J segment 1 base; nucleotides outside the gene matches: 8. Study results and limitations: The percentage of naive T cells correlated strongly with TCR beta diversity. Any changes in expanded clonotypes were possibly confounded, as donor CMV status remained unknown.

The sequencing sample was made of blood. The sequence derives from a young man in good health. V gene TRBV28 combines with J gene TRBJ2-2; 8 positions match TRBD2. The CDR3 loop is CASIWGLAGNTGELFF. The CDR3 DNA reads TGTGCCAGCATCTGGGGGCTAGCGGGGAACACCGGGGAGCTGTTTTTT.